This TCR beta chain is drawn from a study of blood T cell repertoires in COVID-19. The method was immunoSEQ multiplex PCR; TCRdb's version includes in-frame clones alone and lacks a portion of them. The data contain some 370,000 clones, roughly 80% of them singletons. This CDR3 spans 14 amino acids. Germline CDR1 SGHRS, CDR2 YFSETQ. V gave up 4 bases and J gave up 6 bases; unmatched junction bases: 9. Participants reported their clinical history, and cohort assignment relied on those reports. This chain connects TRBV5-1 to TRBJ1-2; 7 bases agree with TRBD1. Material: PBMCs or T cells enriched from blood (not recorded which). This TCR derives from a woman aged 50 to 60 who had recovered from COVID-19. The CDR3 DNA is TGCGCCAGCAGCCCCCTTCGAGGGGGCGATGGCTACACCTTC. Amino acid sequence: CASSPLRGGDGYTF.